These 7 T cell receptor beta chains originate from one sample sequenced in a study of shared clonotypes between healthy human individuals. CD45RO-negative CD8 cells positively selected for CCR7 made up the naive population, which excluded terminally differentiated effector memory CD45RA+ cells. Profiling relied on immunoSEQ multiplex PCR, and the TCRdb table lists in-frame clones only, not all of them. This sample has hundreds of thousands of clones, with roughly 96% found just once. The sequencing sample was made of naive CD8+ T cells sorted from blood. The receptors shown here come from a man under 40 in good health.

The gene calls are TRBV5-1 and TRBJ2-2; D ambiguous. The germline V and J ends were trimmed by 2 bases and 7 bases, with 24 bases remaining between them. Per germline, CDR1 SGHRS and CDR2 YFSETQ. The CDR3 has 18 residues. CDR3 bases: TGCGCCAGCAGCTTTGCGGATTTAGGAGAACCGATGGGCGGGGAGCTGTTTTTT. As protein: CASSFADLGEPMGGELFF.

The rearrangement joins TRBV7-6 to TRBJ1-1; D ambiguous. The V gene's germline CDR1 is SGHVS and CDR2 FNYEAQ. Trimming took 3 bases from V and 6 from J, leaving 17 bases between them. There are 15 residues in the CDR3. The CDR3 coding sequence is TGTGCCAGCAGCTTGGATGGAGGTTCTCTGTCTGAAGCTTTCTTT. Translated, it gives CASSLDGGSLSEAFF. Complete variable domain (other parts from reference TRBV7-6 and TRBJ1-1): GAGVSQSPRYKVTKRGQDVALRCDPISGHVSLYWYRQALGQGPEFLTYFNYEAQQDKSGLPNDRFSAERPEGSISTLTIQRTEQRDSAMYRCASSLDGGSLSEAFFGQGTRLTVV.

V gene TRBV4-1 combines with J gene TRBJ2-2; D might be TRBD2 (6 bases). The V end lost 1 base, the J end lost 4 bases, and 10 bases lay between the germline ends. Germline V gene lookup returns CDR1 MGHRA and CDR2 YSYEKL. The CDR3 totals 15 residues. CDR3 sequence reads: CASSQGLVSTGELFF. The CDR3, as DNA: TGCGCCAGCAGCCAAGGACTAGTTTCCACCGGGGAGCTGTTTTTT.

In its sample, this clone was seen a few times. This chain joins TRBV2 and TRBJ1-2; D gene uncertain. Per the germline V gene, CDR1 is SNHLY and CDR2 is FYNNEI. The CDR3 has 10 residues. The V gene lost 6 bases and the J gene lost 8 bases, with 7 bases spanning the gap. CDR3 in amino acids: CASSARGYTF. Written as DNA, the CDR3 is TGTGCCAGCAGCGCTCGAGGCTACACCTTC.

The chain joins TRBV19 to TRBJ1-5; D gene unclear. Germline V gives CDR1 LNHDA, CDR2 SQIVND (reference sequence). CDR3 length: 15 amino acids. V gave up 7 bases and J gave up 0 bases, with 13 bases separating them. The CDR3 loop is CASNLALYSNQPQHF. The CDR3 nucleotides read TGTGCCAGTAACCTAGCCCTTTATAGCAATCAGCCCCAGCATTTT.

CDR3 region: CASSGTGSGGELFF. In DNA, the CDR3 is TGTGCCAGCAGTGGGACAGGTTCGGGCGGGGAGCTGTTTTTT. This sequence joins TRBV7-2 and TRBJ2-2, with 8 bases that match TRBD1. The trim removed 6 bases at V and 7 bases at J, leaving 7 bases unmatched. Germline loops: CDR1 SGHTA, CDR2 FQGNSA. CDR3 length: 14 amino acids.

The V call is TRBV7-9, the J call TRBJ2-5, with D possibly called TRBD1 or TRBD2 (5 bases each). CDR1 SEHNR and CDR2 FQNEAQ come from the germline V gene (reference sequence). The CDR3 has 19 amino acids. V was trimmed by 5 bases and J by 1 base, leaving 26 bases between them. The DNA of the CDR3 is TGTGCCAGCAGCCCTCCCACTAGTTTCAGAGGGGACCCCCAAGAGACCCAGTACTTC. It specifies CASSPPTSFRGDPQETQYF.